The following is a T cell receptor (beta chain) sequence with its context. From germline, CDR1 is ENHRY and CDR2 SYGVKD. Trimming left V 0 bases short and J 2 bases short, with 10 bases between. This CDR3 has 15 amino acids. TCRdb independently ran MiXCR on the 5' RACE reads; one entry per CDR3 protein. The sample consists of 450,000 or so distinct CDR3 sequences, 15% to 20% of them appearing once. This record comes from a study of identical twins. This receptor was taken from a man in his fifties in good health. The sample comprised naive T cells sorted from blood. The chain is built from TRBV10-3 and TRBJ1-2; D may be TRBD1 (5 bases). CDR3 DNA sequence: TGTGCCATCAGTGAGTCGATTCAGGGAAACTATGGCTACACCTTC. This gives the protein CAISESIQGNYGYTF.